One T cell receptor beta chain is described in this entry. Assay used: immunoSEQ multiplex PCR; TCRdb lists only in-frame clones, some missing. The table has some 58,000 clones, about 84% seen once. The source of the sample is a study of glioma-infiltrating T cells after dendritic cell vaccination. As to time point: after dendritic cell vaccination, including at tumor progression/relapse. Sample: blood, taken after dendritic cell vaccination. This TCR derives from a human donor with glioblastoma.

The CDR3: CASSFVVGADSNQPQHF. The CDR3 bases are TGTGCCAGCAGTTTTGTTGTAGGGGCAGATAGCAATCAGCCCCAGCATTTT. This chain uses TRBV28 with TRBJ1-5, with TRBD1 as a possible D gene (5 bases). The CDR3 contains 17 residues. V dropped 3 bases and J dropped 0 bases, with 15 bases sitting between them. Germline V gene sequence: CDR1 MDHEN, CDR2 SYDVKM. The full variable domain, its missing parts supplied by reference TRBV28 and TRBJ1-5, is DVKVTQSSRYLVKRTGEKVFLECVQDMDHENMFWYRQDPGLGLRLIYFSYDVKMKEKGDIPEGYSVSREKKERFSLILESASTNQTSMYLCASSFVVGADSNQPQHFGDGTRLSIL.